This T cell receptor beta chain came from a study of CD4 T cells in relation to SARS-CoV-2 and coronaviruses (dated by TCRdb to about 2021). Some background on the complete study: In the ViraFEST assay, PBMCs were cultured with antigen for approximately 11 days, after which TCR beta CDR3s were sequenced to identify antigen-specific clonal expansions. An HIV-1 Nef peptide pool or a no-peptide culture served as the negative reference condition. Expansion assays from other donors in the study were sequenced with a different, Illumina-based TCR-beta assay. The Adaptive Biotechnologies TCR-sequencing kit was used to sequence samples from three pre-COVID donors and the naive versus memory experiments, whereas other data were Illumina-based. Patient-derived lymphoblastoid cell lines were used to map the HLA restriction of shared crossreactive spike epitopes. Memory CD4+ T cell crossreactivity between SARS-CoV-2 and common cold coronavirus spike proteins was assessed at the TCR clonotype level in the study. Here is what the overall study found, with its caveats: Compared with monoreactive clones, crossreactive clones had significantly weaker SARS-CoV-2-driven expansion, a result consistent with antigenic imprinting. In roughly 70% of donors, memory CD4+ clonotypes turned up that crossrecognized SARS-CoV-2 and at least one common cold coronavirus spike. Pre-pandemic and post-infection samples were not both contributed by any donor, so tracing of the source of pre-existing responses was limited. Crossreactivity analysis centred on spike protein, so crossreactivity against other viral proteins was not assessed. Small numbers of patients and of tested TCRs were a limitation of the study.

CD4+ T cells from unexposed donors were collected before the COVID-19 pandemic (2011-2018). The EasySep CD4+ T cell isolation kit was used to isolate CD4+ T cells once the cultures had run for 10 to 11 days. As cell number allowed, CD4+ T cells from unexposed donors were tested for reactivity to SARS-CoV-2 S and N and to four common cold coronavirus spike pools. Each well held 1.5 million to 2.5 million PBMCs cultured in IMDM containing roughly 5% human AB serum and approximately 9 IU/ml IL-2. Half of the culture medium was replaced with fresh IL-2-containing medium on days 3 and 7. In general, every peptide culture condition was set up in three replicate wells. The leukapheresis product used for the unexposed donors was purchased from a commercial source. Ficoll-Paque PLUS gradient centrifugation was used to isolate PBMCs from either whole blood or leukapheresis product. PBMCs were either cryopreserved at -140°C or used fresh in the expansion assay. The QIAamp Micro DNA Kit was used to extract genomic DNA from the CD4+ T cells.

As for this clone: The clone's antigen remains unknown. No much larger clone exists at a distance of one base, and base qualities are not known.

Library preparation employed the immunoSEQ multiplex PCR assay. Under the source paper's analysis protocol: During preprocessing, nonproductive sequences were removed, along with CDR3s that did not begin with C, did not end with F or W, or were shorter than 7 amino acids. Antigen-specific clonotypes were called with the MANAFEST web app, based on expansion relative to reference and other culture wells. A clone was considered positive if significant expansion relative to the reference culture was observed in 2 of 3 replicate wells at an FDR below 0.05. A further requirement for positive clones was significant expansion compared with all other tandem wells, along with an odds ratio above 5. CDR3 homology was quantified as pairwise Levenshtein distance, calculated with the stringdist R package after three terminal residues were trimmed from each end. TCRdb re-hosts the immuneACCESS table, in-frame sequences only. Its copies lack some clones; in the studies checked, an unresolved V gene accounts for under half of them, and the cause for the rest is not known. V, J and clone size are taken as reported in that table, and D and trimming were inferred from the DNA itself. The sample table records some 22,000 clones; less than 75% of these occur just once. Of the sample, about 17% is held by the ten largest clones.

At the junction V is shortened by 6 bases and J by 0 bases, with 13 bases in between. CDR1 MNHEY and CDR2 SMNVEV were looked up in the germline V gene (reference sequence). Inclusive of the bounding cysteine and phenylalanine, the CDR3 is 15 residues long. Here the CDR3 DNA is all that survives: 45 bases in frame from base 1. The chain links TRBV27 with TRBJ2-3, and possibly TRBD2, on 5 matching bases. The sample taken for sequencing was CD4+ T cells from PBMCs, cultured in vitro. The clonotype originates from a human donor in good health. For the CDR3, the sequence is CASRKLVTSTDTQYF. Here is the DNA: TGTGCCAGCAGGAAACTAGTCACTAGCACAGATACGCAGTATTTT.